Below, 14 T cell receptor beta chains from the same sample are listed, as sequenced in a study of blood T cell repertoires in COVID-19. TCRdb's copy holds only in-frame clones and misses some; the assay was immunoSEQ multiplex PCR. The table shows 400,000 to 450,000 clones, with approximately 90% occurring only once. Sequencing was carried out using peripheral blood. The receptors originated from a man between 18 and 29 years old with COVID-19, enrolled during active disease.

This clone was recorded many times. V and J are TRBV7-8 and TRBJ2-7; 11 nucleotides match TRBD1. The CDR3 has 14 amino acids. Germline V CDR1 and CDR2: SGHVS, FQNEAQ. V lost 0 bases to trimming and J lost 7 bases; unmatched junction nucleotides: 2. Here the CDR3 reads CASSLAGTGGEQYF. DNA for the CDR3: TGTGCCAGCAGCTTAGCAGGGACAGGGGGAGAGCAGTACTTC.

The chain links TRBV2 to TRBJ1-1; 7 bases are a match to TRBD1. The CDR3 extends over 15 amino acids. The germline CDR1 and CDR2 sequences are SNHLY and FYNNEI. V lost 6 bases to trimming and J lost 0 bases; unmatched junction nucleotides: 7. Here the CDR3 DNA reads TGTGCCAGCAGACGGGACAGTGTATTGAACACTGAAGCTTTCTTT. This sequence encodes CASRRDSVLNTEAFF.

The rearrangement links TRBV2 to TRBJ1-2, with TRBD1 matching 10 bases. The CDR3 totals 14 residues. Germline lookup yields CDR1 SNHLY and CDR2 FYNNEI. J lost 8 bases, V lost 2 bases, and 5 bases had no gene match. CDR3 protein: CASSEWGTGDGYTF. DNA for the CDR3: TGTGCCAGCAGTGAATGGGGGACAGGGGACGGCTACACCTTC.

As DNA, the CDR3 is TGTGCCAGCAGCCAAGTCGGCGCGGGAGGCTACAATGAGCAGTTCTTC. This sequence encodes CASSQVGAGGYNEQFF. The rearrangement links TRBV4-2 to TRBJ2-1; 8 bases match TRBD2. Per the germline V gene, CDR1 is LGHNA and CDR2 is YNFKEQ. The CDR3 loop spans 16 amino acids. The V segment lost 1 base and the J segment 3 bases; nucleotides outside the gene matches: 5.

This chain connects TRBV19 to TRBJ2-1, with D tentatively TRBD1 (5 bases). CDR3 length equals 14 residues. V lost 9 bases, J lost 6 bases, and 18 bases lay in between. Germline V gives CDR1 LNHDA, CDR2 SQIVND (reference sequence). In nucleotides, the CDR3 is TGTGCCAGCACTACCCTCCTCAGGGTCAATGAGCAGTTCTTC. Its translation is CASTTLLRVNEQFF.

The V call is TRBV3-1 (or the pseudogene TRBV3-2), the J call TRBJ2-3, with TRBD1 matching 7 bases. The CDR3 length is 17 residues. V shed 1 base and J 5 bases; nucleotides not matched to a gene: 12. The germline V gene has CDR1 LGHDT and CDR2 YNNKEL (reference sequence). CDR3 residues: CASSQGLRGRVRDTQYF. In DNA, the CDR3 is TGTGCCAGCAGCCAAGGTCTAAGGGGGCGAGTTCGAGATACGCAGTATTTT.

As to this clone: Other DNA sequences in this specimen translate into the identical CDR3. The chain recombines TRBV30 with TRBJ2-7, with D unresolved. The CDR3 runs to 12 residues. The germline V gene has CDR1 GTSNPN and CDR2 SVGIG (reference sequence). V was trimmed by 0 bases and J by 2 bases, leaving 5 bases between them. CDR3 coding DNA: TGTGCCTGGAGTGTACTAACCTACGAGCAGTACTTC. It yields the protein CAWSVLTYEQYF.

The V gene is TRBV19, the J gene TRBJ2-5, with 9 nucleotides matching TRBD1. This CDR3 region has 14 residues. V gave up 3 bases and J gave up 1 base; unmatched junction bases: 0. CDR1 LNHDA and CDR2 SQIVND come from the germline V gene (reference sequence). The DNA for the CDR3 is TGTGCCAGTAGTATGACAGGGGGCCAAGAGACCCAGTACTTC. It specifies CASSMTGGQETQYF.

The V gene is TRBV27, the J gene TRBJ2-3, with TRBD1 as a possible D gene (5 bases). CDR1 and CDR2 (germline): MNHEY, SMNVEV (reference sequence). The V end was cut by 0 bases, the J end by 11 bases, with 9 bases between. The CDR3 is made up of 12 amino acids. The CDR3 is CASSLSGAVQYF. The CDR3 bases are TGTGCCAGCAGTTTATCAGGGGCGGTGCAGTATTTT.

The rearrangement joins TRBV7-5 to TRBJ1-2. TRBV7-5 is marked as a pseudogene. CDR3 length equals 16 residues. CDR3 in DNA: TGTGTCAGAAGCTTAGGACTGTCGGAAATGAACTATGGCTACACCTTC. Translating gives CVRSLGLSEMNYGYTF.

The chain uses TRBV27 and TRBJ2-7, with D perhaps matching TRBD2 (6 bases). V lost 8 bases, J lost 6 bases, and 20 bases lay in between. The CDR3 sequence is 14 residues long. CDR1 and CDR2 (germline): MNHEY, SMNVEV (reference sequence). For the CDR3, the DNA is TGTGCCAGCCGACGGACTGGGACTCCTCTCGAGCAGTACTTC. Translated: CASRRTGTPLEQYF.

The V call is TRBV15, the J call TRBJ2-4; 9 bases are shared with TRBD1. The CDR3 sequence is 14 residues long. Losses at the gene ends were 2 bases for V and 10 bases for J; bases not matched to a gene: 6. In germline, CDR1 is LNHNV, CDR2 YYDKDF (reference sequence). DNA of the CDR3: TGTGCCACCAGCAGATCCGGGACAGGGATAATTCAGTACTTC. The encoded protein is CATSRSGTGIIQYF.

Worth noting for this clone: One end of the junction is discordant with germline, which a read error may explain. The gene calls are TRBV3-1 (or the pseudogene TRBV3-2) and TRBJ2-2; a weak D match, TRBD1 (6 bases). Germline assignment: CDR1 LGHDT and CDR2 YNNKEL (reference sequence). The CDR3 is 17 amino acids. The CDR3 DNA is TGTGCCAGCAGTCAAGACACAACAGGGTATTGGACCGGGGAGCTGTTTTTT. This encodes CASSQDTTGYWTGELFF.

The J gene is TRBJ2-1, the V gene TRBV7-9; 9 bases align to TRBD2. The CDR3 has 14 residues. Germline assignment: CDR1 SEHNR and CDR2 FQNEAQ (reference sequence). J gave up 6 bases and V 6 bases, and 6 bases lay outside the gene matches. CDR3 amino acids: CASSVGLASNEQFF. For the CDR3, the DNA is TGTGCCAGCAGTGTAGGACTAGCGAGCAATGAGCAGTTCTTC.